This is a list of T cell receptor beta chains from one sample in a study of T-cell memory formation after mild COVID-19. Via MiXCR, TCRdb re-called the 5' RACE reads, giving one row per CDR3 protein. The sample has 150,000 to 200,000 distinct CDR3 sequences, 25% to 40% seen once; the top ten hold more than 10%. Source material: PBMCs or a T cell subset sorted from them (not recorded which). The receptors were gathered from an adult woman who had mild COVID-19 (a few samples of this study predate the infection). Cell type and time point are not known. The conserved cysteine and the conserved F or W are not part of the CDR3 here. The D gene is left open where the match is weak.

>TRBV24-1|NA|TRBJ2-5
ATSDAGTNGETQY
>TRBV7-2|TRBD2|TRBJ2-3
ASSRGLAGSTDTQY
>TRBV6-5|NA|TRBJ2-7
ASSYSAGTVEY
>TRBV10-3|NA|TRBJ2-7
AISDTGRPTYEQY
>TRBV12-3/TRBV12-4|NA|TRBJ2-7
ASSLSWAGNEQY
>TRBV20-1|TRBD1|TRBJ2-7
SARDATGGPSGEQY
>TRBV27|TRBD2|TRBJ2-3
ATMKREWADTQY
>TRBV18|NA|TRBJ1-1
ASSHKYDTEAF
>TRBV23-1|NA|TRBJ2-3
ASSQSVAPDTQY
>TRBV20-1|NA|TRBJ1-2
SARGSDTFEGYGYT
>TRBV4-2|NA|TRBJ1-5
ASSQDKGWSNQPQH
>TRBV6-1|TRBD1|TRBJ1-1
ASSGQGNFIAF
>TRBV18|TRBD1|TRBJ2-5
ASSPPQGRETQY
>TRBV15|NA|TRBJ1-1
ATRTSSMNTEAF
>TRBV10-3|NA|TRBJ2-3
AIGTTGASTDTQY
>TRBV20-1|TRBD1|TRBJ1-2
SASPAEGQGNYGYT
>TRBV2|TRBD1|TRBJ2-7
ASSESHLLTGILEQY
>TRBV5-1|TRBD2|TRBJ2-7
ASSFTGGTEREQY
>TRBV11-2|NA|TRBJ2-1
ASSFGDSRGRHEQF
>TRBV5-1|TRBD2|TRBJ2-2
ASSLRTSGGSGELF
>TRBV29-1|NA|TRBJ2-7
SVGADTYEQY
>TRBV7-9|NA|TRBJ1-2
ASSRQLNYGYT
>TRBV4-3|TRBD2|TRBJ2-1
ASSQDGGRWDEQF
>TRBV24-1|NA|TRBJ2-1
ATSDTRGRGLYNEQF
>TRBV12-3/TRBV12-4|TRBD2|TRBJ2-3
ASRTGTSGGDTQY
>TRBV7-8|NA|TRBJ1-5
ASRQTWGQPQH
>TRBV2|NA|TRBJ2-7
ASTHGQTYEQY
>TRBV9|TRBD2|TRBJ2-7
ASSVLAGGQDEQY
>TRBV3-1|NA|TRBJ2-5
ASSPPGGQGGY
>TRBV12-3/TRBV12-4|NA|TRBJ2-7
ASSSNHYYEQY
>TRBV19|TRBD1|TRBJ2-5
ASSRGTGGEETQY
>TRBV11-2|NA|TRBJ2-1
ASSSTSLGNEQF
>TRBV7-2|TRBD2|TRBJ2-3
ASSFGTSRSTDTQY
>TRBV15|TRBD1|TRBJ2-7
ATSRLQGTYEQY
>TRBV5-1|TRBD1|TRBJ2-5
ASSPTGSETQY
>TRBV7-6|TRBD1|TRBJ2-7
ASNIGTGGDEQY
>TRBV7-9|NA|TRBJ2-5
ASNFGETQY
>TRBV5-6|NA|TRBJ2-1
ASSLAPGEQF
>TRBV10-3|NA|TRBJ1-2
AISETGYYGYT
>TRBV9|TRBD2|TRBJ2-7
ASSVVAGAYEQY
>TRBV7-9|NA|TRBJ2-1
ASSLGGGYNEQF
>TRBV5-1|TRBD1|TRBJ2-2
ASSVDRGRSGELF
>TRBV12-3/TRBV12-4|NA|TRBJ1-2
ASSPRGGERYYGYT
>TRBV6-1|TRBD2|TRBJ2-1
ASSEVGGDYEQF
>TRBV5-5|NA|TRBJ2-1
ASSSSRGPYNEQF
>TRBV5-1|NA|TRBJ2-1
ASSLGGAYNEQF
>TRBV2|TRBD2|TRBJ2-4
ASGGTSGGKNIQY
>TRBV7-2|TRBD1|TRBJ2-3
ASSLADRLSTDTQY
>TRBV7-2|NA|TRBJ2-5
ASSLGPTYEETQY
>TRBV29-1|TRBD1|TRBJ1-5
SVGQGGQPQH
>TRBV6-1|NA|TRBJ1-5
ASSRSGVFNQPQH
>TRBV4-3|NA|TRBJ2-1
ASSQDGPYNEQF
>TRBV5-1|NA|TRBJ2-7
ASSLGQGRPYEQY
>TRBV6-2/TRBV6-3|NA|TRBJ2-4
ASSYFPGDRQNIQY
>TRBV27|TRBD1|TRBJ2-7
ASSLGTGGSEQY
>TRBV12-3/TRBV12-4|NA|TRBJ2-6
ASSFSEYSGANVLT
>TRBV20-1|TRBD2|TRBJ2-3
SARDPAGGQDTQY
>TRBV6-6|NA|TRBJ2-1
ASSIYEPPYNEQF
>TRBV29-1|NA|TRBJ2-5
SVDAPGASETQY
>TRBV5-5|NA|TRBJ1-1
ASSSKTDGNTEAF